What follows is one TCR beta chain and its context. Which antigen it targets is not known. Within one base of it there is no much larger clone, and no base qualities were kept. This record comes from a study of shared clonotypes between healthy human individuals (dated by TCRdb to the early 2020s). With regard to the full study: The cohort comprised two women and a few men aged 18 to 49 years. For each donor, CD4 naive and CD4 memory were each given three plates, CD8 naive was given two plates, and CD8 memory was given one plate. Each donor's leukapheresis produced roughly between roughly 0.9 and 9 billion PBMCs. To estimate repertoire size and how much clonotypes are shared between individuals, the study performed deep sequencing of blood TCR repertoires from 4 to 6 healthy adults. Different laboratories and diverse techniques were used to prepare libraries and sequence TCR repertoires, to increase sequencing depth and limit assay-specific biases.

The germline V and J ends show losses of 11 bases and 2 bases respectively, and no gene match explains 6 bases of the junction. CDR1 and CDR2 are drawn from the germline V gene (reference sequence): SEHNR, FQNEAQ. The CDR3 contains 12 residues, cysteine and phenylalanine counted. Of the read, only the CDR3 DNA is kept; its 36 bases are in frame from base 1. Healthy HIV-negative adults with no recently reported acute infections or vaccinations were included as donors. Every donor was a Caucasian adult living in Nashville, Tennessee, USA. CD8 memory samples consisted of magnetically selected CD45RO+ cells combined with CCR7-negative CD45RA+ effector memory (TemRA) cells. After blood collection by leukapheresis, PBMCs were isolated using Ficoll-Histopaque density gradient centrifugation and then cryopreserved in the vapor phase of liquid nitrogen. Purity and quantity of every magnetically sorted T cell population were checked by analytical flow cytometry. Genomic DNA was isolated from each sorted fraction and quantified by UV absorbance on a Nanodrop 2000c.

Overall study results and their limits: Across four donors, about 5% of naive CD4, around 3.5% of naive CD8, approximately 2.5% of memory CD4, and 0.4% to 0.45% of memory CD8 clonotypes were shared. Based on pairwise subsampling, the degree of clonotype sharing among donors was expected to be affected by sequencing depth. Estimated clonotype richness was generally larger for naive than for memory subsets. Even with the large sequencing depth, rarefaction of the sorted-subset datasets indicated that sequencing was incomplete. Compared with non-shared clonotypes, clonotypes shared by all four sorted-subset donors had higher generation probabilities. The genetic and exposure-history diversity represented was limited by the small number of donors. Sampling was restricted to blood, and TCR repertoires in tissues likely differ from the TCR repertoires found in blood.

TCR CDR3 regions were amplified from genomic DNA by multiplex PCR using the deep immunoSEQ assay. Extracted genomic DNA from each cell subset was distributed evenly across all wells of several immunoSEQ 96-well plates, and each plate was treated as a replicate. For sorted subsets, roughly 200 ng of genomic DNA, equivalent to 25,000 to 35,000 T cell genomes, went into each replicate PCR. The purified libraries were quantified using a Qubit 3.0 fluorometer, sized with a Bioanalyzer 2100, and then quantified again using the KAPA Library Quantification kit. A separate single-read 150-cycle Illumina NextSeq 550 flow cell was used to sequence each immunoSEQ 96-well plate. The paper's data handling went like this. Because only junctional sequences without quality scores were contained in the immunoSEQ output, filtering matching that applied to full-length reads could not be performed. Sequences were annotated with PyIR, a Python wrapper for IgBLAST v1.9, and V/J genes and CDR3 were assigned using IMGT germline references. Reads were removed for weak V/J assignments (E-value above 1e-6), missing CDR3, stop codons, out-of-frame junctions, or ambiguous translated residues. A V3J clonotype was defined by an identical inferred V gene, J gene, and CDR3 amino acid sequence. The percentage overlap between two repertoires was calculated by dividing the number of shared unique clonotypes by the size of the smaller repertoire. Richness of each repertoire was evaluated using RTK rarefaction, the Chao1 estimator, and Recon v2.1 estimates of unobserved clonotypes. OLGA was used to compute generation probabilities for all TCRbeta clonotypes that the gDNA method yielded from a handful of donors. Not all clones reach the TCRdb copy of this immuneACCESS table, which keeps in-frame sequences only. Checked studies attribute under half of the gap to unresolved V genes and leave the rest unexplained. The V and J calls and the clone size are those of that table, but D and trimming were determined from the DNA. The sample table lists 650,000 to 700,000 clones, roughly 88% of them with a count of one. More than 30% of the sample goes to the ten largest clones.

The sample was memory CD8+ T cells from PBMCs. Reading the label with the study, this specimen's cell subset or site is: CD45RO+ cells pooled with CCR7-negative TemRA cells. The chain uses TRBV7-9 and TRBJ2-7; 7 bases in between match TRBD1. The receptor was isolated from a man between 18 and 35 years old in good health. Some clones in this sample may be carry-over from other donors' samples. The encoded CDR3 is CAVVGTAYEQYF. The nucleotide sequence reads TGTGCCGTGGTGGGGACAGCCTACGAGCAGTACTTC.